One and the same sample provided the 6 T cell receptor beta chains below, sequenced in a study of blood T cell repertoires in COVID-19. Profiling relied on immunoSEQ multiplex PCR, and the TCRdb table lists in-frame clones only, not all of them. There are fewer than 35,000 clones in the sample; roughly 91% occur only once, and around 4.9% lies in the top ten. The specimen was peripheral blood. The source of these receptors is a man in his 70s with active COVID-19.

This clone was counted once. This sequence joins TRBV2 and TRBJ2-3, with 9 bases matching TRBD2. The CDR3 is 15 amino acids. J gave up 5 bases and V 3 bases, and 6 bases lay outside the gene matches. The germline V gene has CDR1 SNHLY and CDR2 FYNNEI. CDR3: CASSDGGGVGDTQYF. The CDR3 DNA reads as TGTGCCAGCAGTGACGGCGGGGGGGTGGGAGATACGCAGTATTTT.

The chain is built from TRBV6-5 and TRBJ2-2, with D perhaps TRBD1 (6 bases). Germline assignment: CDR1 MNHEY and CDR2 SVGAGI. Trimming stripped 2 bases from V and 7 bases from J, with 17 bases between. The CDR3 contains 16 residues. The chain's CDR3 is CASSYPADRGHGELFF. CDR3 nucleotide sequence: TGTGCCAGCAGTTACCCCGCTGATAGGGGACACGGGGAGCTGTTTTTT.

The CDR3 coding sequence is TGTGCCAGCAGTGAATCCATACCCGGGACACATAACTATGGCTACACCTTC. Protein sequence: CASSESIPGTHNYGYTF. The chain has TRBV6-1 and TRBJ1-2; D perhaps matches TRBD1 (6 bases). This CDR3 comprises 17 residues. V was trimmed by 2 bases and J by 1 base, leaving 17 bases between them. CDR1 is MNHNS, CDR2 SASEGT, per germline.

V is TRBV6-5 and J is TRBJ2-3, with 9 nucleotides matching TRBD2. Germline lookup yields CDR1 MNHEY and CDR2 SVGAGI. CDR3 length equals 12 residues. The V gene end was trimmed by 7 bases and the J gene end by 9 bases; junction bases not matched to a gene: 5. The CDR3 protein is CASKISGGTQYF. CDR3 nucleotides: TGTGCCAGCAAGATTAGCGGGGGAACGCAGTATTTT.

This chain uses TRBV4-2 with TRBJ2-7; 9 nucleotides match TRBD1. Per the germline V gene, CDR1 is LGHNA and CDR2 is YNFKEQ. With 3 bases clipped from V and 6 bases from J, the junction kept 6 bases outside the gene matches. The CDR3 consists of 14 residues. CDR3 nucleotide sequence: TGTGCCAGCAGCCACCGGGACAGGGAAGGCGAGCAGTACTTC. It encodes CASSHRDREGEQYF.

CDR3 nucleotide sequence: TGTGCCAGCAGCGGGGGGACAGCCTTCTATGGCTACACCTTC. Its protein product is CASSGGTAFYGYTF. The V call is TRBV9, the J call TRBJ1-2; 7 nucleotides match TRBD1. Trimming at V came to 3 bases and at J to 4 bases, leaving 6 bases not matched to a gene. The CDR3 sequence is 14 residues long. Per the germline V gene, CDR1 is SGDLS and CDR2 is YYNGEE.